This TCR beta chain was sequenced in a study of blood T cell repertoires in COVID-19. For the study at large: Samples taken during acute and convalescent COVID-19 were collected in the United States, Italy and Spain. Sources were T cells, B-cell-depleted T cells, or PBMCs; the material itself was cDNA or gDNA.

Only in-frame clones appear in the TCRdb table, and some are missing; sequencing was by immunoSEQ multiplex PCR. Seen here are more than 90,000 clones, roughly four fifths observed once, and the top ten hold approximately 4%. Germline CDR1 and CDR2: MNHEY and SMNVEV (reference sequence). The CDR3 sequence is 15 residues long. With 3 bases clipped from V and 4 bases from J, the junction kept 8 bases outside the gene matches. This clone was recorded only once. The sequenced sample consisted of peripheral blood. The rearrangement uses TRBV27 and TRBJ1-2, with 7 bases lining up with TRBD1. This clonotype originated in a man in his sixties with acute or convalescent COVID-19. CDR3 sequence: CASSFRTGGTYGYTF. The CDR3 bases are TGTGCCAGCAGTTTCCGGACAGGCGGTACCTATGGCTACACCTTC.